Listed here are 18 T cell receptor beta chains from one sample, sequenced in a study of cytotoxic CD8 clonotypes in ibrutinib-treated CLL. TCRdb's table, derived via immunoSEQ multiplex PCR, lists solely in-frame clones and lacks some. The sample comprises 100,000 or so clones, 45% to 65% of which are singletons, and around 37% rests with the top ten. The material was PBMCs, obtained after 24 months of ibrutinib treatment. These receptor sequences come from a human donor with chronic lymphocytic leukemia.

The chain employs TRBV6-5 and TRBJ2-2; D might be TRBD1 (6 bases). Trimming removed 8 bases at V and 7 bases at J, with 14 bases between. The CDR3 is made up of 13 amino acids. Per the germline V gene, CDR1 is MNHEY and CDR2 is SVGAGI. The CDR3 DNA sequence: TGTGCCAGCTCGACAGGCTCGGGCGGGGAGCTGTTTTTT. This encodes CASSTGSGGELFF.

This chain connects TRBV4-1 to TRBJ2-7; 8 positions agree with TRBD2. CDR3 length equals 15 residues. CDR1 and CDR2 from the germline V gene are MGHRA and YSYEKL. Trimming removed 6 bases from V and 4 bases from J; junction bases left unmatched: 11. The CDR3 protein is CASREGTSGVYEQYF. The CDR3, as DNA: TGCGCCAGCAGAGAAGGTACTAGCGGTGTGTACGAGCAGTACTTC.

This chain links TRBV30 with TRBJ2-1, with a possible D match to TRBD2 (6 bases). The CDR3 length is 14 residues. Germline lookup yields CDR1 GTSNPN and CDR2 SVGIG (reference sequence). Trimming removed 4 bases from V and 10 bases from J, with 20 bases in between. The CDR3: CAWTPGTGLMEQFF. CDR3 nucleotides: TGTGCCTGGACCCCAGGGACTGGTCTTATGGAGCAGTTCTTC.

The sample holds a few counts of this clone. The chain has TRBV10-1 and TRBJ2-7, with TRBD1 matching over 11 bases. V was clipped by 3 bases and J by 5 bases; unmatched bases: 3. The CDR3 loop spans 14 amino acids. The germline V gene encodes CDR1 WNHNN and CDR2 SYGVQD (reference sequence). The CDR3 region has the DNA TGCGCCAGCAGTGATGGACAGGGGGCCCACGAGCAGTACTTC. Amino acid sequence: CASSDGQGAHEQYF.

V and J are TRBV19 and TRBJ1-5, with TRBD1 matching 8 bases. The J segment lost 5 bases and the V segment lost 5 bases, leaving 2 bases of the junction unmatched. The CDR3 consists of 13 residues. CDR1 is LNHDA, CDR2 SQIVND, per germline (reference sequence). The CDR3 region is CASSRQGYQPQHF. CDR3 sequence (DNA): TGTGCCAGTAGTCGACAGGGGTATCAGCCCCAGCATTTT.

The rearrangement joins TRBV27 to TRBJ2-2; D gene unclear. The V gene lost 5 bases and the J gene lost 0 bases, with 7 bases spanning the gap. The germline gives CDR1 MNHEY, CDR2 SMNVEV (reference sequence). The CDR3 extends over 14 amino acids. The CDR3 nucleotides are TGTGCCAGCAGTCAGTCACCGAACACCGGGGAGCTGTTTTTT. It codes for CASSQSPNTGELFF.

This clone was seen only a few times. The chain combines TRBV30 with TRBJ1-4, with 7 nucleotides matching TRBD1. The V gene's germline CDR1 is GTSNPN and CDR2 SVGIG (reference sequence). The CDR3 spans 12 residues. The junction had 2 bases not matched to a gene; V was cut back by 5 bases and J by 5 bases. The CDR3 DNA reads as TGTGCCTGGGGACAGGTGAATGAAAAACTGTTTTTT. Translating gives CAWGQVNEKLFF.

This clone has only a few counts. The CDR3 bases are TGTGCCAGCAGCGTCAAGGGGACAACATTCTATTCCTCCACAGATACGCAGTATTTT. Encoded protein: CASSVKGTTFYSSTDTQYF. The chain has TRBV9 and TRBJ2-3; D possibly corresponds to TRBD1 (6 bases). Germline loops: CDR1 SGDLS, CDR2 YYNGEE. Trimming removed 2 bases at V and 2 bases at J, with 24 bases between. The CDR3 extends over 19 amino acids.

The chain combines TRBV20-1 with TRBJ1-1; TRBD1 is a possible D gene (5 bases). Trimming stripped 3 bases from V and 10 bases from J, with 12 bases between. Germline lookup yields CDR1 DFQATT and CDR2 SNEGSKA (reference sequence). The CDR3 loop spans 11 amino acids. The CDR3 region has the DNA TGCAGTGCTAGTCCAGTTAGGGGAGCTTTCTTT. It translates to CSASPVRGAFF.

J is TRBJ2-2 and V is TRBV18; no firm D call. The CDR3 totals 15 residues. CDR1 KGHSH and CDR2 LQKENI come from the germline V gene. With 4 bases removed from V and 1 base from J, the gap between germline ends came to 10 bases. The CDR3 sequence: CASSRFSLNTGELFF. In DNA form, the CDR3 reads TGTGCCAGCTCACGCTTTTCATTGAACACCGGGGAGCTGTTTTTT.

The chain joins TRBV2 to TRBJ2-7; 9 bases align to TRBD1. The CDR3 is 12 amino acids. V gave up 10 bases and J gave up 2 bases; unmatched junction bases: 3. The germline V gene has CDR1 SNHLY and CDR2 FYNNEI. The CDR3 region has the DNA TGTGCCACCGGGACAGGGCCCTACGAGCAGTACTTC. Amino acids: CATGTGPYEQYF.

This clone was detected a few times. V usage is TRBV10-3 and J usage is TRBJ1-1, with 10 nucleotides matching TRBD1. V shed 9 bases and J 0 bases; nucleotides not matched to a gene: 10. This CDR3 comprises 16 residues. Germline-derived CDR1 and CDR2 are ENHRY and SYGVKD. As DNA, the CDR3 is TGTGCCATTGCCGCTAGGGGACAGGGGTTGAACACTGAAGCTTTCTTT. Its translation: CAIAARGQGLNTEAFF.

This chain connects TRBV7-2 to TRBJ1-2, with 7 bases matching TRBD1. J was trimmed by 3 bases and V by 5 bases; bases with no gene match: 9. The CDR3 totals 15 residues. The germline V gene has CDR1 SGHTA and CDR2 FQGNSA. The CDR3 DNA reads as TGTGCCAGCAGCACGGGACAGCCCCTGGACTATGGCTACACCTTC. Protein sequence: CASSTGQPLDYGYTF.

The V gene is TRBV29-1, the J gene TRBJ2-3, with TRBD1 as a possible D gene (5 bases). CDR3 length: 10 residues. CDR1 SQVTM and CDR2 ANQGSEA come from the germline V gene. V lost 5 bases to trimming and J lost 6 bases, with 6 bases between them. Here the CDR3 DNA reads TGCAGCGTTTACAGGGATACGCAGTATTTT. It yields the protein CSVYRDTQYF.

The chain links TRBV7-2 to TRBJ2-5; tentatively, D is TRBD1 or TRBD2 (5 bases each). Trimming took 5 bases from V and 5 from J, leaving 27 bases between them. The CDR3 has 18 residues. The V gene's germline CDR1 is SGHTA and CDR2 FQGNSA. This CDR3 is CASSLPTERGTVRETQYF. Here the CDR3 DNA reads TGTGCCAGCAGCCTACCGACCGAACGGGGCACGGTAAGGGAGACCCAGTACTTC.

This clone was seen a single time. The CDR3 loop reads CASSVEDRAGTQYF. For the CDR3, the DNA is TGTGCCAGCAGCGTGGAAGACAGGGCAGGGACCCAGTACTTC. The genes are TRBV9 and TRBJ2-5; TRBD1 aligns across 7 bases. From germline, CDR1 is SGDLS and CDR2 YYNGEE. The ends lost 2 bases at V and 7 bases at J; junction bases unmatched: 8. The CDR3 runs 14 residues. Complete variable domain (other parts from reference TRBV9 and TRBJ2-5): DSGVTQTPKHLITATGQRVTLRCSPRSGDLSVYWYQQSLDQGLQFLIQYYNGEERAKGNILERFSAQQFPDLHSELNLSSLELGDSALYFCASSVEDRAGTQYFGPGTRLLVL.

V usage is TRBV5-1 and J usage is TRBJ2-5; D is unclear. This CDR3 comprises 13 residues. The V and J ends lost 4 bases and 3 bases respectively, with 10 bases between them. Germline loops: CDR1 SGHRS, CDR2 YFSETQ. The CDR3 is CASSLLEKETQYF. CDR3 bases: TGCGCCAGCAGCCTGCTCGAGAAAGAGACCCAGTACTTC.

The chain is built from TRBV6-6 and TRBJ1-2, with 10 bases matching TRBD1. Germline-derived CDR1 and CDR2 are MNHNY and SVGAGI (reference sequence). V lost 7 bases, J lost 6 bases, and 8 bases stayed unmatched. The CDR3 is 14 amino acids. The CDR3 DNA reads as TGTGCCAGCACCCCGGACAGGGGGTCCGATGGCTACACCTTC. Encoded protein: CASTPDRGSDGYTF.